The 17 T cell receptor beta chains given below trace back to one sample, sequenced in a study of cytomegalovirus exposure and HLA in healthy donors. PCR was performed using 60 Vbeta and 13 Jbeta primers. The data were produced by immunoSEQ multiplex PCR, yet TCRdb's version contains in-frame clones alone and is incomplete. The sample has some 150,000 clones, 60% to 80% seen once. The sequenced sample consisted of PBMCs. The receptors come from a young man in good health and CMV-seropositive.

This clone was seen a few times. The genes are TRBV7-2 and TRBJ1-1; D gene ambiguous. Trimming shortened V by 1 base and J by 0 bases, and 6 bases separated the two germline ends. Germline V CDR1 and CDR2: SGHTA, FQGNSA. This CDR3 has 14 residues. The DNA for the CDR3 is TGTGCCAGCAGCTTAGTCAATCTGAACACTGAAGCTTTCTTT. It specifies CASSLVNLNTEAFF.

The V and J genes are TRBV9 and TRBJ2-2; perhaps TRBD1 as D (5 bases). Germline V gene lookup returns CDR1 SGDLS and CDR2 YYNGEE. Trimming removed 3 bases at V and 2 bases at J, with 14 bases between. The CDR3 loop spans 16 amino acids. In DNA, the CDR3 is TGTGCCAGCAGCGCAAGTACAGGCCGAAACACCGGGGAGCTGTTTTTT. It specifies CASSASTGRNTGELFF.

The chain couples TRBV4-1 to TRBJ2-2; 8 nucleotides align to TRBD1. This CDR3 has 16 amino acids. With V trimmed by 0 bases and J by 4 bases, 4 bases remained unmatched. CDR1 and CDR2 (germline): MGHRA, YSYEKL. The CDR3 here is CASSQDVQGATGELFF. In DNA, the CDR3 is TGCGCCAGCAGCCAAGATGTTCAGGGGGCCACCGGGGAGCTGTTTTTT.

The rearrangement joins TRBV28 to TRBJ1-4, with 9 bases lining up with TRBD1. From germline, CDR1 is MDHEN and CDR2 SYDVKM. V lost 5 bases and J lost 4; bases outside the gene matches: 2. The CDR3 runs to 14 residues. For the CDR3, the DNA is TGTGCCAGCAGTGGGACAGGGTATAATGAAAAACTGTTTTTT. This translates into CASSGTGYNEKLFF.

This clone has just one count. The chain is built from TRBV6-5 and TRBJ2-7; TRBD1 might be the D (6 bases). This CDR3 region has 15 residues. Germline assignment: CDR1 MNHEY and CDR2 SVGAGI. Between the trimmed V and J ends, which lost 6 bases and 4 bases, there was a span of 19 bases. CDR3 residues: CASSLGGGRGYEQYF. The DNA of the CDR3 is TGTGCCAGCAGCCTCGGTGGGGGCCGAGGGTACGAGCAGTACTTC.

The chain links TRBV4-2 to TRBJ2-7; D may be TRBD1 (8 bases). Between the trimmed V and J ends, which lost 6 bases and 7 bases, there was a span of 22 bases. This CDR3 contains 15 residues. Germline V gives CDR1 LGHNA, CDR2 YNFKEQ. The CDR3 is CASSPGQGGVGEQYF. DNA for the CDR3: TGTGCCAGCAGTCCCGGACAGGGAGGGGTGGGGGAGCAGTACTTC.

The chain has TRBV7-6 and TRBJ2-7; 8 nucleotides line up with TRBD2. The length of the CDR3 is 14 residues. J was trimmed by 7 bases and V by 4 bases; bases with no gene match: 9. The germline V gene encodes CDR1 SGHVS and CDR2 FNYEAQ. The CDR3 DNA sequence: TGTGCCAGCAGCTGGGATGCCGGCGGGGGGGAGCAGTACTTC. Translation gives CASSWDAGGGEQYF.

The rearrangement uses TRBV4-1 and TRBJ1-1, with TRBD1 matching 12 bases. Unmatched junction bases numbered 3, after V lost 1 base and J lost 6 bases. This CDR3 region has 15 residues. Germline lookup yields CDR1 MGHRA and CDR2 YSYEKL. CDR3 in DNA: TGCGCCAGCAGCCAAGTGGGACAGGGGGCTTCTGAAGCTTTCTTT. Translated, it gives CASSQVGQGASEAFF.

This chain links TRBV30 with TRBJ2-7; possible D gene TRBD2, 6 bases. Trimming pared 5 bases from V and 6 bases from J, leaving 14 bases between. Germline V gene data show CDR1 as GTSNPN and CDR2 as SVGIG (reference sequence). This CDR3 region has 12 residues. CDR3 coding DNA: TGTGCCTGGGCCAGGAGGGACGGCGAGCAGTACTTC. It is translated as CAWARRDGEQYF.

The chain has TRBV7-9 and TRBJ2-3, with TRBD1 as a possible D gene (6 bases). The CDR3 is made up of 13 amino acids. Germline values: CDR1 SEHNR, CDR2 FQNEAQ (reference sequence). Trimming removed 5 bases at V and 7 bases at J, with 13 bases between. The DNA for the CDR3 is TGTGCCAGCAGCCCCAGGGGCTCAAATACGCAGTATTTT. Protein product: CASSPRGSNTQYF.

The chain employs TRBV7-9 and TRBJ1-2, with 9 nucleotides matching TRBD1. V shed 8 bases, J shed 6 bases, and the junction held 10 bases outside the gene matches. The V gene's germline CDR1 is SEHNR and CDR2 FQNEAQ (reference sequence). The CDR3 is made up of 14 amino acids. The CDR3 bases are TGTGCCAGCGCAGCGTCGGGACAGGGCGATGGCTACACCTTC. Protein product: CASAASGQGDGYTF.

V and J are TRBV5-1 and TRBJ2-5; D remains ambiguous. The V gene's germline CDR1 is SGHRS and CDR2 YFSETQ. V lost 7 bases and J lost 5, with 15 bases in between. The CDR3 length is 13 residues. The CDR3 DNA sequence: TGCGCCAGCGCCCCGAGAGGTAGGGAGACCCAGTACTTC. This codes for CASAPRGRETQYF.

The chain recombines TRBV27 with TRBJ2-7; 7 bases are a match to TRBD1. The CDR3 is 14 residues long. V trimming: 2 bases; J trimming: 4 bases; junction bases outside the gene matches: 5. The germline gives CDR1 MNHEY, CDR2 SMNVEV (reference sequence). CDR3 bases: TGTGCCAGCAGTTTAGGTCAGGGGGAGTACGAGCAGTACTTC. Encoded protein: CASSLGQGEYEQYF.

The CDR3 is CASSQWRTGGRETQYF. CDR3 nucleotide sequence: TGCGCCAGCAGCCAATGGCGGACAGGGGGTCGAGAGACCCAGTACTTC. The gene calls are TRBV4-1 and TRBJ2-5; 10 bases align to TRBD1. The V gene end was trimmed by 2 bases and the J gene end by 4 bases; junction bases not matched to a gene: 7. Germline values: CDR1 MGHRA, CDR2 YSYEKL. This CDR3 is built from 16 residues.

The DNA of the CDR3 is TGTGCCAGCAGCTTGGACCCGGGACAGGGGGTTCGTGAAGCTTTCTTT. Translated: CASSLDPGQGVREAFF. This chain joins TRBV7-9 and TRBJ1-1; TRBD1 matches 11 bases. J lost 7 bases, V lost 3 bases, and 10 bases had no gene match. Germline V gives CDR1 SEHNR, CDR2 FQNEAQ (reference sequence). The CDR3 has 16 residues. Full variable domain (remainder filled in from reference TRBV7-9 and TRBJ1-1): DTGVSQNPRHKITKRGQNVTFRCDPISEHNRLYWYRQTLGQGPEFLTYFQNEAQLEKSRLLSDRFSAERPKGSFSTLEIQRTEQGDSAMYLCASSLDPGQGVREAFFGQGTRLTVV.

The chain joins TRBV27 to TRBJ1-6; a weak D match, TRBD1 (5 bases). The V end was cut by 7 bases, the J end by 10 bases, with 17 bases between. This CDR3 has 14 amino acids. CDR1 is MNHEY and CDR2 is SMNVEV in the germline V gene (reference sequence). CDR3 loop: CASNLGQVGSPLHF. In DNA form, the CDR3 reads TGTGCCAGCAACTTGGGGCAGGTTGGATCACCCCTCCACTTT.

CDR3 bases: TGTGCCAGCAGCTTGCGGGGGGGCAGAGAGACCCAGTACTTC. Amino acids: CASSLRGGRETQYF. The chain links TRBV7-2 to TRBJ2-5; TRBD2 matches at 9 bases. The CDR3 runs 14 residues. Germline V CDR1 and CDR2: SGHTA, FQGNSA. Losses at the gene ends were 3 bases for V and 4 bases for J; bases not matched to a gene: 3.